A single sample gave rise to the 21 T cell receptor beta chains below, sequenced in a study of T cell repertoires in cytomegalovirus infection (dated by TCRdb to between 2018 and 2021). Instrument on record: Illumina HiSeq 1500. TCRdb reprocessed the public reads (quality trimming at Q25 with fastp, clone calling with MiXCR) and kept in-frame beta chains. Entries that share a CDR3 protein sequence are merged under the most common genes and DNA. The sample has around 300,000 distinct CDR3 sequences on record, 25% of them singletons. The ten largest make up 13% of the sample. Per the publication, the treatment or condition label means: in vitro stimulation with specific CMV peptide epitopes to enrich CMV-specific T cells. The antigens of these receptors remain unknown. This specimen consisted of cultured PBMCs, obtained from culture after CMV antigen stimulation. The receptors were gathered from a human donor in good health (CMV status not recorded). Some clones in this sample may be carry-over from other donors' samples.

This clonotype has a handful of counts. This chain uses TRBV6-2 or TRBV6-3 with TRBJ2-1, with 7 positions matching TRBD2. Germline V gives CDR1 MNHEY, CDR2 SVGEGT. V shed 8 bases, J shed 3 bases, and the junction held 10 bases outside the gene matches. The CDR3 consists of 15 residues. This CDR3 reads CASLLGWDYYNEQFF. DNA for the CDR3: TGTGCCAGCCTTTTGGGGTGGGACTACTACAATGAGCAGTTCTTC.

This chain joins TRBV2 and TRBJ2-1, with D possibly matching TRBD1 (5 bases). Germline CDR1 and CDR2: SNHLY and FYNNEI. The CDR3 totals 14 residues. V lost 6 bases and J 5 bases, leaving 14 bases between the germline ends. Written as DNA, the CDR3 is TGTGCCAGCAGCCCTAGGGGATTCGACAATGAGCAGTTCTTC. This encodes CASSPRGFDNEQFF.

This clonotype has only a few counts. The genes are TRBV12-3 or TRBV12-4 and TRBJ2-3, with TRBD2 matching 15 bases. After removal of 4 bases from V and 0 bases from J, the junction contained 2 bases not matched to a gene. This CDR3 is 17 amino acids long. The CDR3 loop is CASSWTSGRGSTDTQYF. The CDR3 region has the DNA TGTGCCAGCAGTTGGACTAGCGGGAGGGGTAGCACAGATACGCAGTATTTT.

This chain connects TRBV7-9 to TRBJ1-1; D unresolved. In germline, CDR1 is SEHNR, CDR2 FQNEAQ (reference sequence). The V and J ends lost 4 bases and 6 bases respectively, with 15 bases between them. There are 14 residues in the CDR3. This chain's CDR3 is CASSSTLGRAEAFF. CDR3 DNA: TGTGCCAGCAGCTCCACCCTCGGAAGGGCTGAAGCTTTCTTT.

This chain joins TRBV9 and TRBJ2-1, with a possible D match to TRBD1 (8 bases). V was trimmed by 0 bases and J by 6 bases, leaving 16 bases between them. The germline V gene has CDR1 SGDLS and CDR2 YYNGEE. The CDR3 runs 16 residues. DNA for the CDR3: TGTGCCAGCAGCGTAGTGGTACAGGGGGGGCTCAATGAGCAGTTCTTC. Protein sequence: CASSVVVQGGLNEQFF.

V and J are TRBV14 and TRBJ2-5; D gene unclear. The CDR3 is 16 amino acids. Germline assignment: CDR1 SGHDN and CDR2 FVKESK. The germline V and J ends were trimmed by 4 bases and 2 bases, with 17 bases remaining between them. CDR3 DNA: TGTGCCAGCAGCCCCCTAGGAAAGGACGGGCAAGAGACCCAGTACTTC. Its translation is CASSPLGKDGQETQYF. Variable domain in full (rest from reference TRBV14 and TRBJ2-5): EAGVTQFPSHSVIEKGQTVTLRCDPISGHDNLYWYRRVMGKEIKFLLHFVKESKQDESGMPNNRFLAERTGGTYSTLKVQPAELEDSGVYFCASSPLGKDGQETQYFGPGTRLLVL.

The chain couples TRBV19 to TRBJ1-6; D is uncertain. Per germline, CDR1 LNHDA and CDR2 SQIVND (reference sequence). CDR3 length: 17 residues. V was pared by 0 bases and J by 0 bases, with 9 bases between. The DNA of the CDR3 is TGTGCCAGTAGTATAGACGTGACGAGCTCCTATAATTCACCCCTCCACTTT. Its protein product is CASSIDVTSSYNSPLHF.

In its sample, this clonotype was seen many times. The CDR3 nucleotides are TGTGCCAGCAGCAATCAACAGGGGGCGGATGGCTACACCTTC. Its translation is CASSNQQGADGYTF. The chain couples TRBV7-2 to TRBJ1-2; 9 nucleotides align to TRBD1. This CDR3 contains 14 residues. The V gene end was trimmed by 5 bases and the J gene end by 6 bases; junction bases not matched to a gene: 7. Germline assignment: CDR1 SGHTA and CDR2 FQGNSA.

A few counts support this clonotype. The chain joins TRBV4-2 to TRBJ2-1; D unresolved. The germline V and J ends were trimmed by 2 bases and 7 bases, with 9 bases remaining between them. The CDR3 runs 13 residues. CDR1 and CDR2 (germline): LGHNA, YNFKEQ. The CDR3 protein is CASSQPSVNEQFF. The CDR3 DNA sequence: TGTGCCAGCAGCCAACCCTCAGTTAATGAGCAGTTCTTC.

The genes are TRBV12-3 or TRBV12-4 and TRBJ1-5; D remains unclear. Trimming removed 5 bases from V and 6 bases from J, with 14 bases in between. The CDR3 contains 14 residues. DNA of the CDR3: TGTGCCAGCAGTCCTCGCGAAGGGCCTCAGCCCCAGCATTTT. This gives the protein CASSPREGPQPQHF.

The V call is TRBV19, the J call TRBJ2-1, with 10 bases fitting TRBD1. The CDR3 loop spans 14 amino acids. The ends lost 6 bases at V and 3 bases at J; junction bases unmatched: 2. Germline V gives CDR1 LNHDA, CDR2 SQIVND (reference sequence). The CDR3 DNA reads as TGTGCCAGTAGGGGGACAGGGGTCTACAATGAGCAGTTCTTC. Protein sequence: CASRGTGVYNEQFF.

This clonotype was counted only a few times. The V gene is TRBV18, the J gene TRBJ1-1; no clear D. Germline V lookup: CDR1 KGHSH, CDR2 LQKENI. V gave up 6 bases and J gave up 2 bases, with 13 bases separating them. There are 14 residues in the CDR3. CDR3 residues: CASSPGSFNTEAFF. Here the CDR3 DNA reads TGTGCCAGCTCTCCCGGGTCGTTCAACACTGAAGCTTTCTTT.

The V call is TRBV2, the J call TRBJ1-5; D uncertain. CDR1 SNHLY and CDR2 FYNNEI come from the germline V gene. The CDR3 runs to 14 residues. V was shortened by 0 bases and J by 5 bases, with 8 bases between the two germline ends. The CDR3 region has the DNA TGTGCCAGCAGTGAAGCGCTAGAGCATCAGCCCCAGCATTTT. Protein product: CASSEALEHQPQHF.

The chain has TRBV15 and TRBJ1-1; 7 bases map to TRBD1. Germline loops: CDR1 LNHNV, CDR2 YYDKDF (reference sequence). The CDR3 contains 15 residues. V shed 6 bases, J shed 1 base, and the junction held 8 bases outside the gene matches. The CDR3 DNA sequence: TGTGCCACCAGTCGGGCCGGGACAGCGAACACTGAAGCTTTCTTT. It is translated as CATSRAGTANTEAFF.

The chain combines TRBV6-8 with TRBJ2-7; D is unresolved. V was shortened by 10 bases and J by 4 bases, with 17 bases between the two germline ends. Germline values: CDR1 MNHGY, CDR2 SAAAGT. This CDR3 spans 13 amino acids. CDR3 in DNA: TGTGCCACCTTGGCTTCAATAGGGTACGAGCAGTACTTC. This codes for CATLASIGYEQYF.

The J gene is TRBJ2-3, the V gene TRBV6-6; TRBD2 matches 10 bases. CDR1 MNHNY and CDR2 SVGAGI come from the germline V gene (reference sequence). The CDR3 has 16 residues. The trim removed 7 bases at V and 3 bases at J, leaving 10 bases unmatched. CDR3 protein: CASIQREGLRTDTQYF. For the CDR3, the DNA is TGTGCCAGCATTCAGCGGGAGGGCCTCAGAACAGATACGCAGTATTTT.

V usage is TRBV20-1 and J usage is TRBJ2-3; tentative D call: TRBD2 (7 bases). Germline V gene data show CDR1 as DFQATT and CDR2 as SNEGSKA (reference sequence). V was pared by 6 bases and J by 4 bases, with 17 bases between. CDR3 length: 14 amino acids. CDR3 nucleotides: TGCAGTGCAATGAGGGGGGGCGGAGCAGATACGCAGTATTTT. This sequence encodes CSAMRGGGADTQYF.

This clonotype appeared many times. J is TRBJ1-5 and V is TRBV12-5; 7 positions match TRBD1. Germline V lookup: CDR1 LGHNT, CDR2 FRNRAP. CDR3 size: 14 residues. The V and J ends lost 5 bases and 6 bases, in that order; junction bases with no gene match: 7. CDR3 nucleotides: TGTGCTAGTGGTCCTGACAGGGAGGTTCAGCCCCAGCATTTT. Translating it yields CASGPDREVQPQHF. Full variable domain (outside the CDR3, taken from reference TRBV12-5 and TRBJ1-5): DARVTQTPRHKVTEMGQEVTMRCQPILGHNTVFWYRQTMMQGLELLAYFRNRAPLDDSGMPKDRFSAEMPDATLATLKIQPSEPRDSAVYFCASGPDREVQPQHFGDGTRLSIL.

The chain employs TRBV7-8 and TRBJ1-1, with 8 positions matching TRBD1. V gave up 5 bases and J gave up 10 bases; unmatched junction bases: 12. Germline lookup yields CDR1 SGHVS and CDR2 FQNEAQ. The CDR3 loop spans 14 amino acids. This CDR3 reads CASSMRTGWDGAFF. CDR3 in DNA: TGTGCCAGCAGCATGAGGACAGGGTGGGACGGAGCTTTCTTT.

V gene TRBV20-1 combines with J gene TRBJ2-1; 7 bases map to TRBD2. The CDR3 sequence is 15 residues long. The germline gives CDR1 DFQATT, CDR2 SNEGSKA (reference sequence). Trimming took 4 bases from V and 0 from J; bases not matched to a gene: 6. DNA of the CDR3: TGCAGTGCTATCAACGGGAGGTTCTCCTACAATGAGCAGTTCTTC. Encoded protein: CSAINGRFSYNEQFF.

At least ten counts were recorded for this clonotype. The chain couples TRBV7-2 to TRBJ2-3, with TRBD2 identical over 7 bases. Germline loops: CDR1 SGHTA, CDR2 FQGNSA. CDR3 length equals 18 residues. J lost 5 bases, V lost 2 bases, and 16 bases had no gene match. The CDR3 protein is CASSLHGGRWSGEDTQYF. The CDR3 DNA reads TGTGCCAGCAGCTTACACGGCGGGAGATGGTCCGGCGAAGATACGCAGTATTTT.